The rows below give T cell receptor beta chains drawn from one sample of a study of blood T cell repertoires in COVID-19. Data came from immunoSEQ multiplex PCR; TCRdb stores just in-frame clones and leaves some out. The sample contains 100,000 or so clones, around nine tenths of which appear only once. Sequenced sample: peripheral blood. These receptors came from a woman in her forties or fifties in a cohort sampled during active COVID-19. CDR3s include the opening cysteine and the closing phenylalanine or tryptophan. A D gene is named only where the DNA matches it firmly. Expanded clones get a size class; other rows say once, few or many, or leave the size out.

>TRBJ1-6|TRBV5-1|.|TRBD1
TGCGCCAGCAGCTTGGAACCGGGACAGTATAATTCACCCCTCCACTTT
CASSLEPGQYNSPLHF
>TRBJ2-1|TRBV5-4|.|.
TGTGCCAGCAGCTTGAGTACTTTTAACAATGAGCAGTTCTTC
CASSLSTFNNEQFF
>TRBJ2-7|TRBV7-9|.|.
TGTGCCAGCAGCTTAGACGCAGGTTTCTACGAGCAGTACTTC
CASSLDAGFYEQYF
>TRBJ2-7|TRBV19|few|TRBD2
TGTGCCAGTACCATTAACGCCCGGGGAGGGGAGCAGTACTTC
CASTINARGGEQYF
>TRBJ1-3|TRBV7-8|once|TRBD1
TGTGCCAGCAGCTTAAGAGAGGGGGCATATGGAAACACCATATATTTT
CASSLREGAYGNTIYF
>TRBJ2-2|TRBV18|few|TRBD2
TGTGCCAGCTCACCACGCCTAGCGGGGGGAAACACCGGGGAGCTGTTTTTT
CASSPRLAGGNTGELFF
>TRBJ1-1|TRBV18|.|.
TGTGCCAGCTCCCCCGCGACGGGAGCGAACACTGAAGCTTTCTTT
CASSPATGANTEAFF
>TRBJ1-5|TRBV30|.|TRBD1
TGTGCCTGGAGTGAAGGGACAGGGGCGAATCAGCCCCAGCATTTT
CAWSEGTGANQPQHF
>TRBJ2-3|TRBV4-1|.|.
TGCGCCAGCAGCCGAGGCTGGCCGGTGGGGCACACAGATACGCAGTATTTT
CASSRGWPVGHTDTQYF
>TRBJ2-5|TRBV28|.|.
TGTGCCGGCAGTCCCGGCAGGCAGGGAAGCTTGCAAGAGACCCAGTACTTC
CAGSPGRQGSLQETQYF
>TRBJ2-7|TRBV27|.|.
TGTGCCAGCAGTTTTGCAGGGACTCTCTACGAGCAGTACTTC
CASSFAGTLYEQYF
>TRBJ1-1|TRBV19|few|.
TGTGCCAGTAGTATCGTCGAGGCGGGGAACACTGAAGCTTTCTTT
CASSIVEAGNTEAFF
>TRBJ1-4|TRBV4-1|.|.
TGCGCCAGCAGCCAAACAGGCTTAACTAACGAAAAACTGTTTTTT
CASSQTGLTNEKLFF
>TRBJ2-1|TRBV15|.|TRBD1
TGTGCCACCAGCGGAGACAGGGGAGCCCCCAATGAGCAGTTCTTC
CATSGDRGAPNEQFF
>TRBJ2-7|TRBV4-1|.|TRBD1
TGCGCCAGCAGCTCCCGGGACAGACGGAACGAGCAGTACTTC
CASSSRDRRNEQYF
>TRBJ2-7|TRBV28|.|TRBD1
TGTGCCAGCAGTAGGACAGGGGGCTCTCACGAGCAGTACTTC
CASSRTGGSHEQYF
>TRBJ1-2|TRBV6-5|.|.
TGTGCCAGCAGCCCCGGGACAAGGGAAAGGGGGGGCTACACCTTC
CASSPGTRERGGYTF
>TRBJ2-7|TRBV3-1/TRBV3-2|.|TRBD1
TGTGCCAGCAGCCAAGCCCCAACCGGGACAGGGTTATCCGAGCAGTACTTC
CASSQAPTGTGLSEQYF
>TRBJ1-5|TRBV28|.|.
TGTGCCAGCAGTTACCCGAGGACAGTTCCTCATCAGCCCCAGCATTTT
CASSYPRTVPHQPQHF
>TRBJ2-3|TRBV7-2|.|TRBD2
TGTGCCAGCAGCTTGTCTAGCGGGGTTTCGGATACGCAGTATTTT
CASSLSSGVSDTQYF
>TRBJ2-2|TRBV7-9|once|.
TGTGCCAGCAGCTTATACGGGACAATCACCGGGGAGCTGTTTTTT
CASSLYGTITGELFF
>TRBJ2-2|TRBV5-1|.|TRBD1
TGCGCCAGCAGCCTTAGGACAGGGGGATTGATCGGGGAGCTGTTTTTT
CASSLRTGGLIGELFF
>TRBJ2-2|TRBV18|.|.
TGTGCCAGCTCACCAGGTCTAGTGAACACCGGGGAGCTGTTTTTT
CASSPGLVNTGELFF
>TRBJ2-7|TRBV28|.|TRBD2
TGTGCCAGCAGTTTATCGTGGGAGGGCTCCTACGAGCAGTACTTC
CASSLSWEGSYEQYF
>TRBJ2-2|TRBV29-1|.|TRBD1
TGCAGCGTGTGGACAGGGTGGAACACCGGGGAGCTGTTTTTT
CSVWTGWNTGELFF
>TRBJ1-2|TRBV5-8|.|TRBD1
TGTGCCAGCAGCAGAATTTCCGGGACAGGCTATGGCTACACCTTC
CASSRISGTGYGYTF
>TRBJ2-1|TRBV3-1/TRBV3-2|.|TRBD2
TGTGCCAGCAGCAGGGGGCTAGCGGGAGTTGAGCAGTTCTTC
CASSRGLAGVEQFF
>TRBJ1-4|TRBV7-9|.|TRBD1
TGTGCCAGCAGCCCCGGACAGGGGGCTATCGTTTTT
CASSPGQGAIVF
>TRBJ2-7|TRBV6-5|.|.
TGTGCCAGCAGTTACTCGAGTTACGAGCAGTACTTC
CASSYSSYEQYF
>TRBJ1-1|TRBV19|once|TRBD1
TGTGCCAGTAGTATTCCGCGGGACAGGGGAACTGAAGCTTTCTTT
CASSIPRDRGTEAFF
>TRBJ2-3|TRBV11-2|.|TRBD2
TGTGCCAGCCGCTTAGGCGCGGGAGCAAATACGCAGTATTTT
CASRLGAGANTQYF
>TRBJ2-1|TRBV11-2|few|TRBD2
TGTGCCAGCAGCCTGGGACTAGCGGGTACGGAGTTCTTC
CASSLGLAGTEFF
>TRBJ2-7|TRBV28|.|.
TGTGCCAGCACACGGGGGAGGAACGAGCAGTACTTC
CASTRGRNEQYF
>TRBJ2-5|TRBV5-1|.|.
TGCGCCAGCAGGCGCGGGACTCTCCAAGAGACCCAGTACTTC
CASRRGTLQETQYF
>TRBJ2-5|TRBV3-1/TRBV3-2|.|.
TGTGCCAGCCGGTTGGCGGCGTCAGAGACCCAGTACTTC
CASRLAASETQYF
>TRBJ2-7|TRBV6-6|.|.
TGTGCCAGCAGTCGCGCTAGCGACTCCTACGAGCAGTACTTC
CASSRASDSYEQYF
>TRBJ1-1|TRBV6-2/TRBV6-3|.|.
TGTGCCAGCAGCCAAAACAGCGGGAACACTGAAGCTTTCTTT
CASSQNSGNTEAFF
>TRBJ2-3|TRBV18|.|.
TGTGCCAGCTCACCACGACGGGGTACAGATACGCAGTATTTT
CASSPRRGTDTQYF
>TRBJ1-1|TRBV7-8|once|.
TGTGCCAGCAGCCTCTCAGACAGGAACACTGAAGCTTTCTTT
CASSLSDRNTEAFF
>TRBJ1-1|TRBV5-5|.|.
TGTGCCAGCAGCTTGATCGGAACAGGGTTGGGCACTGAAGCTTTCTTT
CASSLIGTGLGTEAFF
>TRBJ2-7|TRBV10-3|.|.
TGTGCCAGTCTCAAAAGCGACGGAGCCTACGAGCAGTACTTC
CASLKSDGAYEQYF